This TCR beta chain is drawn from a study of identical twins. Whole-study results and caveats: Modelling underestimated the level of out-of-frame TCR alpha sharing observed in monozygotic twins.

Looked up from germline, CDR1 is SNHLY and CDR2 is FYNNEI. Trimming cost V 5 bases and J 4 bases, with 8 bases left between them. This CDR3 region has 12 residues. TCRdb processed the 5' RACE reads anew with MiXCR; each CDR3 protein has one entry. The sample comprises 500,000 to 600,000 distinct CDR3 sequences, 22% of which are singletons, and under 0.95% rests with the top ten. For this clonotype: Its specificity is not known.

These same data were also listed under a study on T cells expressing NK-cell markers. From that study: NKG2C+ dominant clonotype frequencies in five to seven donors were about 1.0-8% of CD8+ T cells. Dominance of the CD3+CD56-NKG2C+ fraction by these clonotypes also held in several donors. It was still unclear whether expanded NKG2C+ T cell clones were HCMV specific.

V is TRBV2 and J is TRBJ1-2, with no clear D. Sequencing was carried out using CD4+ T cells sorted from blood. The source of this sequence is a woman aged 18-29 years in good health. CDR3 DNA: TGTGCCAGCAGTCGGACTTTCTATGGCTACACCTTC. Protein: CASSRTFYGYTF.